Described below is a single TCR beta chain sequence and its context. Germline V gene sequence: CDR1 MNHEY, CDR2 SVGAGI. V was trimmed by 10 bases and J by 0 bases, leaving 18 bases between them. The CDR3 is 15 amino acids. This entry comes from a study of cytomegalovirus exposure and HLA in healthy donors. 13 Jbeta primers and 60 Vbeta primers were used for the PCR. TCRdb keeps only in-frame clones here, not all; method: immunoSEQ multiplex PCR. Among roughly 140,000 clones, approximately 80% were seen once, and the ten largest hold around 2%. The sample comprised PBMCs. This TCR derives from a woman between 40 and 50 years old in good health and CMV-seronegative. The chain carries TRBV6-5 and TRBJ1-2; D perhaps matches TRBD1 (6 bases). The CDR3 spells CATRNNREANYGYTF. CDR3 DNA sequence: TGTGCCACCCGAAATAACAGGGAAGCTAACTATGGCTACACCTTC.